Shown below are 2 T cell receptor beta chains from a single sample sequenced in a study of blood T cell repertoires in COVID-19. The protocol was immunoSEQ multiplex PCR, while the TCRdb copy is restricted to in-frame clones and leaves out a portion. This table holds 75,000 to 100,000 clones, roughly four fifths found once. The sample taken for sequencing was peripheral blood. The receptors here all came from a middle-aged man with active or convalescent COVID-19.

The chain links TRBV11-2 to TRBJ2-5; D is uncertain. This CDR3 has 13 residues. V was trimmed by 5 bases and J by 1 base, leaving 8 bases between them. Per the germline V gene, CDR1 is SGHAT and CDR2 is FQNNGV. CDR3 region: CASSTQVQETQYF. The CDR3 DNA follows: TGTGCCAGCAGCACGCAGGTCCAAGAGACCCAGTACTTC.

The rearrangement links TRBV19 to TRBJ1-2, with 7 bases aligning to TRBD1. Germline V gives CDR1 LNHDA, CDR2 SQIVND (reference sequence). Trimming cost V 3 bases and J 8 bases; bases outside gene matches: 6. The CDR3 length is 13 residues. The CDR3 loop reads CASSMRQGHGYTF. The DNA of the CDR3 is TGTGCCAGTAGTATGAGACAGGGTCACGGCTACACCTTC.